The next 32 T cell receptor beta chains were all read from a single sample in a study of T cell responses to AZD1222 COVID-19 vaccine. Here immunoSEQ multiplex PCR was the method, and the copy in TCRdb shows in-frame clones only, minus some. The profile covers over 150,000 clones, with about 87% appearing a single time and around 3.1% taken by the ten largest. Sequenced here: peripheral blood, sampled on day 0 of AZD1222 vaccination. These receptors all stem from an adult in good health.

The rearrangement joins TRBV4-1 to TRBJ1-2; possibly TRBD1 for D (6 bases). Germline V gene data show CDR1 as MGHRA and CDR2 as YSYEKL. The germline V and J ends were trimmed by 4 bases and 5 bases, with 17 bases remaining between them. This CDR3 contains 15 residues. The CDR3 spells CASSPWTSQGYGYTF. The CDR3 nucleotides read TGCGCCAGCAGCCCCTGGACAAGCCAGGGGTATGGCTACACCTTC.

This clone was found once. V and J are TRBV29-1 and TRBJ1-2; TRBD1 might be the D (5 bases). The ends were cut back, 0 bases at V and 0 bases at J, with 5 bases in the middle. Per germline, CDR1 SQVTM and CDR2 ANQGSEA. This CDR3 contains 13 residues. CDR3 residues: CSVEEGANYGYTF. In nucleotides, the CDR3 is TGCAGCGTTGAAGAGGGGGCTAACTATGGCTACACCTTC.

This chain connects TRBV15 to TRBJ2-3, with D tentatively TRBD2 (5 bases). Germline CDR1 LNHNV, CDR2 YYDKDF (reference sequence). The V end lost 3 bases, the J end lost 8 bases, and 9 bases lay between the germline ends. This CDR3 is built from 12 residues. This CDR3 reads CATSSLGSTQYF. The CDR3 DNA follows: TGTGCCACCAGCAGCCTTGGGAGTACGCAGTATTTT.

V usage is TRBV3-1 (or the pseudogene TRBV3-2) and J usage is TRBJ2-7, with 9 bases aligning to TRBD1. The trim removed 4 bases at V and 5 bases at J, leaving 9 bases unmatched. This CDR3 comprises 15 residues. Germline values: CDR1 LGHDT, CDR2 YNNKEL (reference sequence). Written as DNA, the CDR3 is TGTGCCAGCAGCCGTACAGGGGGCGCGATGAACGAGCAGTACTTC. Protein product: CASSRTGGAMNEQYF.

V usage is TRBV6-5 and J usage is TRBJ1-5; D remains unclear. CDR3 length: 13 amino acids. The germline V gene has CDR1 MNHEY and CDR2 SVGAGI. Trimming shortened V by 0 bases and J by 4 bases, and 4 bases separated the two germline ends. The DNA of the CDR3 is TGTGCCAGCAGTTACTCCAAGAATCAGCCCCAGCATTTT. Amino acid sequence: CASSYSKNQPQHF.

The chain uses TRBV7-2 and TRBJ2-6; D uncertain. V lost 5 bases and J 0 bases, leaving 14 bases between the germline ends. The germline gives CDR1 SGHTA, CDR2 FQGNSA. CDR3 length: 17 amino acids. As DNA, the CDR3 is TGTGCCAGCAGCCCCTATGAAGGGCACTCTGGGGCCAACGTCCTGACTTTC. Its translation: CASSPYEGHSGANVLTF.

The chain uses TRBV19 and TRBJ1-2; D unclear. Trimming pared 5 bases from V and 3 bases from J, leaving 4 bases between. This CDR3 region has 11 residues. Germline CDR1 is LNHDA and CDR2 is SQIVND (reference sequence). For the CDR3, the DNA is TGTGCCAGTAGTGGACACTATGGCTACACCTTC. Protein: CASSGHYGYTF. The full variable domain, in which reference TRBV19 and TRBJ1-2 provide the parts outside the CDR3, is DGGITQSPKYLFRKEGQNVTLSCEQNLNHDAMYWYRQDPGQGLRLIYYSQIVNDFQKGDIAEGYSVSREKKESFPLTVTSAQKNPTAFYLCASSGHYGYTFGSGTRLTVV.

CDR3 protein: CASSSPGYSGNTIYF. The CDR3 bases are TGTGCCAGCAGTTCTCCAGGGTACTCTGGAAACACCATATATTTT. This chain connects TRBV6-5 to TRBJ1-3, with a tentative D call TRBD1 (5 bases). There are 15 residues in the CDR3. Germline V gene sequence: CDR1 MNHEY, CDR2 SVGAGI. The V end was cut by 4 bases, the J end by 0 bases, with 10 bases between.

This chain connects TRBV7-2 to TRBJ1-1, with unresolved D. V was trimmed by 1 base and J by 1 base, leaving 7 bases between them. The germline V gene has CDR1 SGHTA and CDR2 FQGNSA. The CDR3 covers 14 residues. In DNA, the CDR3 is TGTGCCAGCAGCTTAGGTGGGTCGAACACTGAAGCTTTCTTT. It is translated as CASSLGGSNTEAFF.

The chain carries TRBV6-5 and TRBJ2-5; TRBD2 agrees at 11 bases. J gave up 2 bases and V 3 bases, and 5 bases lay outside the gene matches. The CDR3 has 16 residues. The germline CDR1 and CDR2 sequences are MNHEY and SVGAGI. CDR3 bases: TGTGCCAGCAGTTATCAAATAGCGGGGGGGCAAGAGACCCAGTACTTC. It is translated as CASSYQIAGGQETQYF.

The chain recombines TRBV6-5 with TRBJ2-7, with 8 nucleotides matching TRBD2. CDR1 and CDR2 (germline): MNHEY, SVGAGI. The CDR3 extends over 15 amino acids. Germline trimming cut 7 bases from V and 0 bases from J; bases unmatched to any gene: 8. The CDR3 DNA reads as TGTGCCAGCAAAATTAGCGGGGTGAGCTCCTACGAGCAGTACTTC. Translated, it gives CASKISGVSSYEQYF.

The chain uses TRBV6-5 and TRBJ1-5; TRBD1 agrees at 7 bases. Germline assignment: CDR1 MNHEY and CDR2 SVGAGI. V gave up 4 bases and J gave up 7 bases; unmatched junction bases: 7. The CDR3 contains 14 residues. The CDR3 loop reads CASSFQGVWQPQHF. The CDR3 DNA is TGTGCCAGCAGTTTCCAGGGGGTTTGGCAGCCCCAGCATTTT.

A single count supports this clone. This chain uses TRBV5-1 with TRBJ2-5; either TRBD1 or TRBD2 may supply D (6 bases each). In germline, CDR1 is SGHRS, CDR2 YFSETQ. There are 14 residues in the CDR3. Trimming left V 4 bases short and J 2 bases short, with 12 bases between. In DNA, the CDR3 is TGCGCCAGCAGCCAGGGGACTCTTCAAGAGACCCAGTACTTC. Translating it yields CASSQGTLQETQYF. Full variable domain (outside the CDR3, taken from reference TRBV5-1 and TRBJ2-5): KAGVTQTPRYLIKTRGQQVTLSCSPISGHRSVSWYQQTPGQGLQFLFEYFSETQRNKGNFPGRFSGRQFSNSRSEMNVSTLELGDSALYLCASSQGTLQETQYFGPGTRLLVL.

This rearrangement joins TRBV11-2 to TRBJ1-1; D remains ambiguous. V lost 5 bases and J lost 1, with 8 bases in between. This CDR3 has 13 amino acids. Per the germline V gene, CDR1 is SGHAT and CDR2 is FQNNGV. The CDR3 DNA reads TGTGCCAGCAGCCCTGCTTCGAACACTGAAGCTTTCTTT. As protein: CASSPASNTEAFF.

This sequence joins TRBV6-1 and TRBJ1-3; TRBD1 matches 7 bases. With 2 bases clipped from V and 2 bases from J, the junction kept 9 bases outside the gene matches. CDR1 and CDR2 from the germline V gene are MNHNS and SASEGT. This CDR3 is 17 amino acids long. The CDR3: CASSEWSQGVTGNTIYF. Here the CDR3 DNA reads TGTGCCAGCAGTGAATGGAGCCAGGGGGTCACTGGAAACACCATATATTTT.

The V and J genes are TRBV27 and TRBJ2-2; no clear D. Germline V lookup: CDR1 MNHEY, CDR2 SMNVEV (reference sequence). The CDR3 length is 13 residues. Trimming removed 4 bases from V and 5 bases from J, with 8 bases in between. The CDR3: CASSYTGTGELFF. In nucleotides, the CDR3 is TGTGCCAGCAGTTATACGGGTACCGGGGAGCTGTTTTTT.

The V call is TRBV5-1, the J call TRBJ2-7; D is undetermined. The CDR3 contains 15 residues. The V end lost 2 bases, the J end lost 0 bases, and 12 bases lay between the germline ends. CDR1 and CDR2 from the germline V gene are SGHRS and YFSETQ. The CDR3 loop is CASSLQSAFSYEQYF. The CDR3 coding sequence is TGCGCCAGCAGCTTACAGTCGGCCTTCTCCTACGAGCAGTACTTC.

This rearrangement joins TRBV14 to TRBJ1-4; D is undetermined. V lost 5 bases, J lost 3 bases, and 13 bases lay in between. CDR1 is SGHDN and CDR2 is FVKESK in the germline V gene. The CDR3 runs 15 residues. The CDR3 is CASSDYSEANEKLFF. The CDR3 region has the DNA TGTGCCAGCAGCGACTACAGCGAGGCTAATGAAAAACTGTTTTTT.

The V call is TRBV11-2, the J call TRBJ1-2, with D unclear. This CDR3 is built from 15 residues. Germline lookup yields CDR1 SGHAT and CDR2 FQNNGV. Trimming pared 4 bases from V and 8 bases from J, leaving 20 bases between. The CDR3 region has the DNA TGTGCCAGCAGCTCACTCCTTGAGTGGGATCGCGGCTACACCTTC. Its translation: CASSSLLEWDRGYTF.

The chain combines TRBV11-3 with TRBJ2-5; D is unresolved. CDR3 length equals 13 residues. Germline values: CDR1 SGHNT, CDR2 YENEEA. Trimming stripped 5 bases from V and 5 bases from J, with 12 bases between. In DNA form, the CDR3 reads TGTGCCAGCAGCCGAAATGCCGGCGAGACCCAGTACTTC. Its protein product is CASSRNAGETQYF.

The rearrangement joins TRBV2 to TRBJ2-6; D may match TRBD1 or TRBD2 (5 bases each). V shed 0 bases and J shed 2 bases, with 23 bases lying between them. In germline, CDR1 is SNHLY, CDR2 FYNNEI. The CDR3 length is 21 residues. The CDR3 loop reads CASSEASAGASFLTGANVLTF. The DNA for the CDR3 is TGTGCCAGCAGTGAAGCTTCAGCCGGGGCCTCCTTCTTAACTGGGGCCAACGTCCTGACTTTC.

The J gene is TRBJ1-3, the V gene TRBV18, with TRBD1 matching 11 bases. Losses at the gene ends were 2 bases for V and 7 bases for J; bases not matched to a gene: 4. This CDR3 comprises 15 residues. Germline values: CDR1 KGHSH, CDR2 LQKENI. CDR3 protein: CASSPTGTGGNTIYF. CDR3 sequence (DNA): TGTGCCAGCTCACCAACCGGGACAGGGGGGAACACCATATATTTT.

The chain joins TRBV28 to TRBJ2-7; D is undetermined. The germline gives CDR1 MDHEN, CDR2 SYDVKM. V lost 6 bases to trimming and J lost 4 bases, with 10 bases between them. This CDR3 has 12 residues. This chain's CDR3 is CASSQGPYEQYF. In nucleotides, the CDR3 is TGTGCCAGCAGCCAAGGACCTTACGAGCAGTACTTC.

The genes are TRBV6-5 and TRBJ2-1, with a tentative D call TRBD1 (6 bases). The ends were cut back, 5 bases at V and 7 bases at J, with 9 bases in the middle. Germline V CDR1 and CDR2: MNHEY, SVGAGI. This CDR3 is 12 amino acids long. The CDR3 nucleotides read TGTGCCAGCAGTAGCAGGGGAAATGAGCAGTTCTTC. Translated: CASSSRGNEQFF.

The V and J genes are TRBV18 and TRBJ1-2, with TRBD1 matching 7 bases. The CDR3 is made up of 17 amino acids. Germline loops: CDR1 KGHSH, CDR2 LQKENI. Trimming cost V 4 bases and J 4 bases; bases outside gene matches: 15. DNA for the CDR3: TGTGCCAGCTCACGCTCGGGCACAGGGGTAAACTTCTATGGCTACACCTTC. The encoded protein is CASSRSGTGVNFYGYTF.

J is TRBJ1-1 and V is TRBV5-1, with D tentatively TRBD1 (5 bases). Germline loops: CDR1 SGHRS, CDR2 YFSETQ. Trimming took 0 bases from V and 2 from J, leaving 14 bases between them. There are 16 residues in the CDR3. The CDR3 nucleotides read TGCGCCAGCAGCTTGGGGGACCCTTTATCAAACACTGAAGCTTTCTTT. Translation: CASSLGDPLSNTEAFF.

The V call is TRBV7-9, the J call TRBJ2-7; D perhaps matches TRBD1 (6 bases). The CDR3 loop spans 14 amino acids. Trimming shortened V by 5 bases and J by 5 bases, and 16 bases separated the two germline ends. CDR1 and CDR2 from the germline V gene are SEHNR and FQNEAQ (reference sequence). The CDR3 DNA is TGTGCCAGCAGCCCCCGGGACACCTGGAACGAGCAGTACTTC. This gives the protein CASSPRDTWNEQYF.

V usage is TRBV28 and J usage is TRBJ2-5; 7 bases are a match to TRBD1. The CDR3 runs 15 residues. After removal of 5 bases from V and 4 bases from J, the junction contained 10 bases not matched to a gene. CDR1 MDHEN and CDR2 SYDVKM come from the germline V gene. CDR3 DNA: TGTGCCAGCAGTCCGACAGGGTTGGGGACAGAGACCCAGTACTTC. Translation gives CASSPTGLGTETQYF.

The V call is TRBV6-2 or TRBV6-3, the J call TRBJ2-1; the D call may be TRBD1 or TRBD2 (6 bases each). Trimming took 5 bases from V and 7 from J, leaving 18 bases between them. Looked up from germline, CDR1 is MNHEY and CDR2 is SVGEGT. The CDR3 contains 15 residues. Written as DNA, the CDR3 is TGTGCCAGCAGTCCCCGGGCGCAGGGGAGGAATGAGCAGTTCTTC. Amino acid sequence: CASSPRAQGRNEQFF.

The CDR3 is CATLGVRQYF. In DNA, the CDR3 is TGTGCCACCCTTGGAGTCCGGCAGTACTTC. This rearrangement joins TRBV6-6 to TRBJ2-7, with D unclear. The CDR3 covers 10 residues. Germline assignment: CDR1 MNHNY and CDR2 SVGAGI (reference sequence). Trimming shortened V by 10 bases and J by 9 bases, and 13 bases separated the two germline ends.

The genes are TRBV11-3 and TRBJ1-2; no clear D. CDR1 SGHNT and CDR2 YENEEA come from the germline V gene. The CDR3 extends over 12 amino acids. Trimming pared 2 bases from V and 5 bases from J, leaving 6 bases between. The CDR3 DNA reads TGTGCCAGCAGCTTATCTGGGTATGGCTACACCTTC. Translation: CASSLSGYGYTF. The full variable domain, with the rest looked up from reference TRBV11-3 and TRBJ1-2, is EAGVVQSPRYKIIEKKQPVAFWCNPISGHNTLYWYLQNLGQGPELLIRYENEEAVDDSQLPKDRFSAERLKGVDSTLKIQPAELGDSAVYLCASSLSGYGYTFGSGTRLTVV.

The chain recombines TRBV7-9 with TRBJ1-6; D is unclear. CDR3 length: 14 residues. The germline CDR1 and CDR2 sequences are SEHNR and FQNEAQ (reference sequence). The V gene lost 3 bases and the J gene lost 9 bases, with 12 bases spanning the gap. DNA for the CDR3: TGTGCCAGCAGCTTGAAGGGTTCTCTTTCACCCCTCCACTTT. It is translated as CASSLKGSLSPLHF. The whole variable domain, remainder taken from reference TRBV7-9 and TRBJ1-6, is DTGVSQNPRHKITKRGQNVTFRCDPISEHNRLYWYRQTLGQGPEFLTYFQNEAQLEKSRLLSDRFSAERPKGSFSTLEIQRTEQGDSAMYLCASSLKGSLSPLHFGNGTRLTVT.